This entry concerns a single T cell receptor (beta chain). The record originates from a study of blood T cell repertoires in COVID-19. The protocol was immunoSEQ multiplex PCR, while the TCRdb copy is restricted to in-frame clones and leaves out a portion. Of a few hundred thousand clones detected, over 80% appear once; the ten largest clones hold approximately 4%. The CDR3 covers 19 residues. Germline-derived CDR1 and CDR2 are MGHRA and YSYEKL. V gave up 0 bases and J gave up 5 bases; unmatched junction bases: 8. The chain has TRBV4-1 and TRBJ2-3; 16 nucleotides match TRBD2. Input material: peripheral blood. The clonotype originates from a woman between 40 and 55 years old with acute or convalescent COVID-19. The CDR3 is CASSQEIGTSGGAVDTQYF. The CDR3 DNA reads as TGCGCCAGCAGCCAAGAAATAGGGACTAGCGGGGGGGCCGTAGATACGCAGTATTTT.